Listed below are T cell receptor beta chains from one sample, sequenced in a study of T cell repertoires in cytomegalovirus infection. One entry per CDR3 protein, called by TCRdb with MiXCR from the reads. The table shows about 310,000 distinct CDR3 sequences, with roughly a sixth occurring only once. The sample taken for sequencing was PBMCs. These receptors were collected from a human donor in good health (CMV status not recorded). Some clones in this sample may be carry-over from other donors' samples. Each CDR3 is given with its conserved first and last residue. The D gene is left open where the match is weak.

V,D,J,CDR3
TRBV7-9,NA,TRBJ1-5,CASSSRNDQPQHF
TRBV7-8,NA,TRBJ2-1,CASSALTSYNEQFF
TRBV25-1,TRBD1,TRBJ2-2,CASSGRRQGGGELFF
TRBV7-8,TRBD1,TRBJ1-2,CASSPYEGASYGYTF
TRBV20-1,TRBD2,TRBJ2-5,CSARDFGTSGQETQYF
TRBV5-1,NA,TRBJ2-4,CASSPRPRGDKNIQYF
TRBV7-7,TRBD2,TRBJ2-2,CASSPTLLAGGNTGELFF
TRBV20-1,NA,TRBJ1-5,CSASGRATEPQHF
TRBV6-5,TRBD1,TRBJ1-5,CASSPDRVGQPQHF
TRBV11-3,NA,TRBJ2-7,CASSLMPLHEQYF
TRBV5-1,NA,TRBJ2-7,CASSRGSGNEQYF
TRBV12-3/TRBV12-4,TRBD1,TRBJ2-3,CACREQGGTQYF
TRBV5-1,NA,TRBJ2-2,CASSLNPNGAGELFF
TRBV5-1,TRBD1,TRBJ2-1,CASSSLDRDPYNEQFF
TRBV12-3/TRBV12-4,NA,TRBJ1-4,CASSVGRPNEKLFF
TRBV12-3/TRBV12-4,TRBD2,TRBJ2-2,CASTSAGGSTGELFF
TRBV19,NA,TRBJ1-5,CASSIRDNQPQHF
TRBV28,NA,TRBJ1-6,CASSLWGGSPSNSPLHF
TRBV28,NA,TRBJ1-4,CASSFSGTLATNEKLFF
TRBV4-3,TRBD1,TRBJ1-4,CASSQGGQSRLTNEKLFF
TRBV6-6,TRBD1,TRBJ2-7,CASSQQGSSYEQYF
TRBV10-3,NA,TRBJ2-7,CAISVFSGGRTPFEQYF
TRBV7-2,NA,TRBJ1-1,CASSLGGSRTEAFF
TRBV6-2/TRBV6-3,NA,TRBJ2-7,CASRTGATGRGEQYF
TRBV20-1,TRBD1,TRBJ1-2,CSARSRDRGWYGYTF
TRBV28,NA,TRBJ1-2,CASSYRIYGYTF
TRBV12-3/TRBV12-4,TRBD1,TRBJ1-4,CASSPGQTKLFF